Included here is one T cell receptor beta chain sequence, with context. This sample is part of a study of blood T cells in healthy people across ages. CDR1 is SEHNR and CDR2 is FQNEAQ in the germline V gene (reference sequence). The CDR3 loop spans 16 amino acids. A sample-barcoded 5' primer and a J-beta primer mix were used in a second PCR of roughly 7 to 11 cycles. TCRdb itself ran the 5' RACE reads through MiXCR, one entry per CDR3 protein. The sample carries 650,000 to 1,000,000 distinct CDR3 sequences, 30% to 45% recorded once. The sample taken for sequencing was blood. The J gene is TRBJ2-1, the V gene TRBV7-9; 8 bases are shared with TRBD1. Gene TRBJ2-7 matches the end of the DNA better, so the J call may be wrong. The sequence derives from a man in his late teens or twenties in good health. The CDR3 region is CASSLPDRVAYNEQYF. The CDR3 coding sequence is TGTGCCAGCAGCCTTCCGGACAGGGTCGCCTACAATGAGCAGTACTTC.